A single sample gave rise to the 26 T cell receptor beta chains below, sequenced in a study of response to subunit inactivated influenza vaccine (dated by TCRdb to the late 2010s). The library was made by RT-PCR. The reads were generated on an Illumina HiSeq 2500. TCRdb handled the public reads itself, with Q25 trimming in fastp and clone calling in MiXCR, and kept productive beta chains. Every distinct CDR3 protein forms one entry, paired with its most common genes and DNA. The sample data list hundreds of thousands of distinct CDR3 sequences, and 21% of these were observed just once. The ten biggest clones cover about a tenth of the sample. This material consisted of PBMCs from blood, taken less than 22 months after vaccination. The receptors come from a man between 50 and 69 years old who received an inactivated influenza vaccine. Donor details come from another sample of the same person, matched by shared clones.

The chain couples TRBV2 to TRBJ1-3; no definite D call. This CDR3 spans 12 amino acids. V was cut by 8 bases and J by 4 bases, with 9 bases left in between. CDR1 SNHLY and CDR2 FYNNEI come from the germline V gene. CDR3 loop: CASATWGNTIYF. The CDR3 DNA reads TGTGCCAGCGCCACGTGGGGAAACACCATATATTTT.

The rearrangement joins TRBV5-6 to TRBJ1-1, with 8 bases fitting TRBD1. CDR1 and CDR2 from the germline V gene are SGHDT and YYEEEE. V lost 4 bases, J lost 0 bases, and 8 bases stayed unmatched. CDR3 length equals 16 residues. CDR3 coding DNA: TGTGCCAGCAGCACGACAGGGGAGACGGTGAACACTGAAGCTTTCTTT. Translating it yields CASSTTGETVNTEAFF.

V and J are TRBV6-1 and TRBJ1-2; maybe TRBD1 (6 bases). Trimming removed 9 bases from V and 3 bases from J, with 14 bases in between. Germline-derived CDR1 and CDR2 are MNHNS and SASEGT. The CDR3 sequence is 13 residues long. CDR3: CASTGSEDYGYTF. Written as DNA, the CDR3 is TGTGCCAGTACAGGGTCTGAGGACTATGGCTACACCTTC.

The chain uses TRBV2 and TRBJ2-1, with 14 nucleotides matching TRBD2. Germline CDR1 SNHLY, CDR2 FYNNEI. After removal of 6 bases from V and 10 bases from J, the junction contained 11 bases not matched to a gene. The CDR3 sequence is 16 residues long. The CDR3 sequence: CASSVTGTSGSAEQFF. The DNA for the CDR3 is TGTGCCAGCAGCGTTACCGGGACTAGCGGGAGTGCCGAGCAGTTCTTC. Drawing the rest from reference TRBV2 and TRBJ2-1, the complete variable domain is EPEVTQTPSHQVTQMGQEVILRCVPISNHLYFYWYRQILGQKVEFLVSFYNNEISEKSEIFDDQFSVERPDGSNFTLKIRSTKLEDSAMYFCASSVTGTSGSAEQFFGPGTRLTVL.

The genes are TRBV27 and TRBJ2-7, with TRBD2 matching 8 bases. The V gene end was trimmed by 2 bases and the J gene end by 3 bases; junction bases not matched to a gene: 12. This CDR3 is built from 17 residues. Germline CDR1 MNHEY, CDR2 SMNVEV (reference sequence). The CDR3 loop is CASSLKPMRGLGYEQYF. CDR3 DNA sequence: TGTGCCAGCAGTTTAAAGCCGATGAGGGGACTAGGCTACGAGCAGTACTTC.

The V and J genes are TRBV20-1 and TRBJ2-1; D remains unclear. The CDR3 runs 17 residues. The germline V gene has CDR1 DFQATT and CDR2 SNEGSKA (reference sequence). V dropped 6 bases and J dropped 0 bases, with 21 bases sitting between them. CDR3 residues: CSASSFADPSSYNEQFF. CDR3 DNA: TGCAGTGCCAGCAGTTTCGCGGACCCGAGCTCCTACAATGAGCAGTTCTTC.

The chain uses TRBV10-3 and TRBJ1-2, with TRBD1 as a possible D gene (5 bases). The germline V gene encodes CDR1 ENHRY and CDR2 SYGVKD. V gave up 6 bases and J gave up 3 bases, with 11 bases separating them. The CDR3 runs to 13 residues. CDR3 coding DNA: TGTGCCATCAGACCGGGGGGAGACTATGGCTACACCTTC. Amino acids: CAIRPGGDYGYTF.

This clonotype was recorded many times. This chain links TRBV6-2 or TRBV6-3 with TRBJ1-1; 9 bases are shared with TRBD1. There are 15 residues in the CDR3. Germline trimming cut 7 bases from V and 1 base from J; bases unmatched to any gene: 7. CDR1 is MNHEY and CDR2 is SVGEGT in the germline V gene. In nucleotides, the CDR3 is TGTGCCAGCAAAACAGGGGGCGCGCCGAACACTGAAGCTTTCTTT. Its translation is CASKTGGAPNTEAFF.

This chain uses TRBV25-1 with TRBJ2-7; possible D gene TRBD1, 6 bases. The V end lost 6 bases, the J end lost 3 bases, and 12 bases lay between the germline ends. Germline CDR1 MGHDK, CDR2 SYGVNS. This CDR3 has 13 amino acids. CDR3 sequence: CASSDDRNYEQYF. CDR3 bases: TGTGCCAGCAGCGACGACAGGAACTACGAGCAGTACTTC.

The CDR3 reads CASTVGDTQYF. CDR3 sequence (DNA): TGTGCCAGCACCGTCGGGGATACGCAGTATTTT. The rearrangement links TRBV2 to TRBJ2-3; D is undetermined. Looked up from germline, CDR1 is SNHLY and CDR2 is FYNNEI. This CDR3 region has 11 residues. Trimming pared 7 bases from V and 6 bases from J, leaving 8 bases between.

This clonotype came up a few times. This rearrangement joins TRBV19 to TRBJ1-5, with 11 bases matching TRBD1. This CDR3 contains 17 residues. V was clipped by 7 bases and J by 5 bases; unmatched bases: 13. The germline V gene encodes CDR1 LNHDA and CDR2 SQIVND (reference sequence). Written as DNA, the CDR3 is TGTGCCAGTAACCCACGTCCCGGGACAGGGGGTCATCAGCCCCAGCATTTT. It is translated as CASNPRPGTGGHQPQHF. Variable domain in full (rest from reference TRBV19 and TRBJ1-5): DGGITQSPKYLFRKEGQNVTLSCEQNLNHDAMYWYRQDPGQGLRLIYYSQIVNDFQKGDIAEGYSVSREKKESFPLTVTSAQKNPTAFYLCASNPRPGTGGHQPQHFGDGTRLSIL.

This chain connects TRBV19 to TRBJ1-4, with TRBD1 as a possible D gene (5 bases). Germline V gene data show CDR1 as LNHDA and CDR2 as SQIVND (reference sequence). The V end lost 8 bases, the J end lost 10 bases, and 20 bases lay between the germline ends. This CDR3 spans 14 amino acids. The CDR3, as DNA: TGTGCCAGTGCCCAGGGTGAGACAATGCGAAAACTGTTTTTT. Translation: CASAQGETMRKLFF.

This clonotype was counted only a few times. The chain couples TRBV19 to TRBJ1-1; perhaps TRBD1 as D (5 bases). The CDR3 covers 14 residues. CDR1 and CDR2 (germline): LNHDA, SQIVND (reference sequence). V was shortened by 5 bases and J by 1 base, with 11 bases between the two germline ends. This CDR3 is CASSGWQGNTEAFF. CDR3 DNA: TGTGCCAGTAGTGGTTGGCAGGGGAACACTGAAGCTTTCTTT.

The V and J genes are TRBV30 and TRBJ2-3; 8 nucleotides match TRBD2. The germline CDR1 and CDR2 sequences are GTSNPN and SVGIG (reference sequence). The CDR3 sequence is 16 residues long. V lost 0 bases to trimming and J lost 2 bases; unmatched junction nucleotides: 7. DNA of the CDR3: TGTGCCTGGAGTGTATCTGGCGGGGGGTTCACAGATACGCAGTATTTT. The encoded protein is CAWSVSGGGFTDTQYF.

V gene TRBV27 combines with J gene TRBJ2-5; no firm D call. Germline CDR1 and CDR2: MNHEY and SMNVEV (reference sequence). Trimming removed 7 bases at V and 6 bases at J, with 15 bases between. The CDR3 is 13 amino acids. This CDR3 is CASTSRGWKTQYF. The CDR3 coding sequence is TGTGCCAGCACAAGCCGTGGTTGGAAGACCCAGTACTTC.

The chain couples TRBV6-1 to TRBJ2-2; 13 bases are shared with TRBD2. V gave up 10 bases and J gave up 4 bases; unmatched junction bases: 6. CDR3 length equals 15 residues. CDR1 is MNHNS and CDR2 is SASEGT in the germline V gene. The CDR3 sequence: CATTSGGASTGELFF. The CDR3 region has the DNA TGTGCCACAACTAGCGGGGGGGCCTCCACCGGGGAGCTGTTTTTT.

This clonotype was recorded at least ten times. The V call is TRBV7-6, the J call TRBJ1-1; 7 nucleotides align to TRBD1. This CDR3 contains 15 residues. CDR1 and CDR2 (germline): SGHVS, FNYEAQ. Trimming took 0 bases from V and 4 from J; bases not matched to a gene: 5. CDR3 coding DNA: TGTGCCAGCAGCTTAGCTCACAGGGGCGGCACTGAAGCTTTCTTT. Translated, it gives CASSLAHRGGTEAFF. The whole variable domain, filled in from reference TRBV7-6 and TRBJ1-1, reads GAGVSQSPRYKVTKRGQDVALRCDPISGHVSLYWYRQALGQGPEFLTYFNYEAQQDKSGLPNDRFSAERPEGSISTLTIQRTEQRDSAMYRCASSLAHRGGTEAFFGQGTRLTVV.

This clonotype was seen only a few times. V gene TRBV20-1 combines with J gene TRBJ1-2; maybe TRBD1 (6 bases). Germline V CDR1 and CDR2: DFQATT, SNEGSKA (reference sequence). The V end lost 4 bases, the J end lost 7 bases, and 13 bases lay between the germline ends. The CDR3 covers 12 residues. This chain's CDR3 is CSAKGELSGYTF. The CDR3 coding sequence is TGCAGTGCTAAGGGGGAGTTAAGTGGCTACACCTTC.

The rearrangement uses TRBV30 and TRBJ1-1; D ambiguous. V lost 7 bases, J lost 1 base, and 7 bases lay in between. CDR1 and CDR2 (germline): GTSNPN, SVGIG (reference sequence). This CDR3 has 11 residues. For the CDR3, the DNA is TGTGCCTACGGACGGAACACTGAAGCTTTCTTT. Protein sequence: CAYGRNTEAFF.

This clonotype occurred a few times. This chain joins TRBV19 and TRBJ1-4, with 9 bases lining up with TRBD1. CDR3 length: 14 residues. CDR1 is LNHDA and CDR2 is SQIVND in the germline V gene (reference sequence). The J segment lost 10 bases and the V segment lost 7 bases, leaving 10 bases of the junction unmatched. The CDR3 protein is CASTTGQGYGKLFF. The CDR3 DNA reads as TGTGCCAGTACCACGGGACAGGGCTATGGAAAACTGTTTTTT.

The chain employs TRBV5-4 and TRBJ2-1; no clear D. From germline, CDR1 is SGHNT and CDR2 YYREEE (reference sequence). V lost 0 bases to trimming and J lost 7 bases, with 8 bases between them. The CDR3 runs 13 residues. For the CDR3, the DNA is TGTGCCAGCAGCTTGGGAGTAAGGAATGAGCAGTTCTTC. Translation gives CASSLGVRNEQFF.

CDR3 in amino acids: CASSRDRLATNEKLFF. Written as DNA, the CDR3 is TGCGCCAGCAGCCGGGACAGACTTGCAACTAATGAAAAACTGTTTTTT. The chain links TRBV4-1 to TRBJ1-4; 7 bases are a match to TRBD1. The CDR3 has 16 residues. Trimming removed 4 bases from V and 0 bases from J; junction bases left unmatched: 5. Germline values: CDR1 MGHRA, CDR2 YSYEKL.

V gene TRBV12-3 or TRBV12-4 combines with J gene TRBJ1-4; 10 positions match TRBD1. The J segment lost 6 bases and the V segment lost 5 bases, leaving 6 bases of the junction unmatched. There are 15 residues in the CDR3. The CDR3 is CASSPSTGGYEKLFF. CDR3 DNA: TGTGCCAGCAGTCCGTCGACAGGGGGCTATGAAAAACTGTTTTTT.

J is TRBJ1-2 and V is TRBV7-6; perhaps TRBD1 as D (5 bases). This CDR3 has 14 residues. The V gene's germline CDR1 is SGHVS and CDR2 FNYEAQ. The V end lost 5 bases, the J end lost 8 bases, and 18 bases lay between the germline ends. The CDR3 spells CASSPRGAPGGYTF. The CDR3 DNA is TGTGCCAGCAGCCCTCGCGGGGCGCCGGGGGGCTACACCTTC.

The rearrangement joins TRBV7-8 to TRBJ1-2; D ambiguous. V was trimmed by 2 bases and J by 4 bases, leaving 26 bases between them. The CDR3 consists of 19 residues. Germline assignment: CDR1 SGHVS and CDR2 FQNEAQ. The CDR3 region has the DNA TGTGCCAGCAGCTTACCGTCTTCCGTTTCCATTGCAAACGGCTATGGCTACACCTTC. Translation: CASSLPSSVSIANGYGYTF.

Only one count was recorded for this clonotype. The CDR3 carries no conserved terminal phenylalanine or tryptophan, so it likely arises from a read error. The CDR3 DNA follows: TGCAGCGTTTCGGTATTAGTGGCTCGAGGCCCATTCGAAAAACTGTTTGTT. It translates to CSVSVLVARGPFEKLFV. The chain links TRBV29-1 to TRBJ1-4; D uncertain. CDR1 is SQVTM and CDR2 is ANQGSEA in the germline V gene. V lost 5 bases, J lost 8 bases, and 27 bases lay in between. This CDR3 comprises 17 residues.